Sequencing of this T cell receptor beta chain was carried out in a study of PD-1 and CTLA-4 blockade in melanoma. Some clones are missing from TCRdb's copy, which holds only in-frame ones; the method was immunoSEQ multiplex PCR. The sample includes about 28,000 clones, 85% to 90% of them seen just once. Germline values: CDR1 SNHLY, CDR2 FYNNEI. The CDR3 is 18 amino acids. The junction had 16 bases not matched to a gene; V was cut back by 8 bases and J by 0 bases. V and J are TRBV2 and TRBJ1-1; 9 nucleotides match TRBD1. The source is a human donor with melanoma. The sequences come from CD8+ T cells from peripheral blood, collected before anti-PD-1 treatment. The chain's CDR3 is CASSYGTGHLLLNTEAFF. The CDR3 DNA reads TGTGCCAGCTCGTATGGGACAGGGCATCTATTATTGAACACTGAAGCTTTCTTT.